This TCR beta chain was sequenced for a study of OX40 agonist ivuxolimab in advanced cancers. Profiled with immunoSEQ multiplex PCR; TCRdb holds only in-frame clones, not every one. The sample has about 54,000 clones; roughly nine tenths are singletons. The germline CDR1 and CDR2 sequences are MNHNY and SVGAGI (reference sequence). The ends were cut back, 4 bases at V and 4 bases at J, with 13 bases in the middle. CDR3 length: 15 residues. The rearrangement links TRBV6-6 to TRBJ1-4, with D unclear. This TCR came from an adult with an advanced solid tumor such as melanoma, head and neck, liver or kidney cancer. Sample: CD4+ or CD8+ T cells sorted from blood, taken in a trial of the OX40 agonist ivuxolimab. CDR3 bases: TGTGCCAGCAGTTTGGGTATAGGGTTTAATGAAAAACTGTTTTTT. It encodes CASSLGIGFNEKLFF.